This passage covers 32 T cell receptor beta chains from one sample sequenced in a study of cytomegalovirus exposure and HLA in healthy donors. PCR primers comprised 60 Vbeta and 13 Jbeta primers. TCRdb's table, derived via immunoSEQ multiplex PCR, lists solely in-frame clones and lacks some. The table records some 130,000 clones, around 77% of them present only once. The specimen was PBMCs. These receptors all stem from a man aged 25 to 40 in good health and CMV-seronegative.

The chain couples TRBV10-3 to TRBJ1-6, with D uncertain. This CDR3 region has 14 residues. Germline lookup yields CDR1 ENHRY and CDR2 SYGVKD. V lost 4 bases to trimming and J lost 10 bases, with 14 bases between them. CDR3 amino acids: CAISVTGTESPLHF. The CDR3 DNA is TGTGCCATCAGTGTTACGGGAACGGAATCACCCCTCCACTTT.

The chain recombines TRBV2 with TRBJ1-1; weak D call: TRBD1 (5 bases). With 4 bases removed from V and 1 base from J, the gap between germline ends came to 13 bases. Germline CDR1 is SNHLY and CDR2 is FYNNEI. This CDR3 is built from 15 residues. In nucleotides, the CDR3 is TGTGCCAGCAGTGTATATGGGGGAGGGAACACTGAAGCTTTCTTT. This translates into CASSVYGGGNTEAFF. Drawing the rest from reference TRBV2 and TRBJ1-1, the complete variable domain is EPEVTQTPSHQVTQMGQEVILRCVPISNHLYFYWYRQILGQKVEFLVSFYNNEISEKSEIFDDQFSVERPDGSNFTLKIRSTKLEDSAMYFCASSVYGGGNTEAFFGQGTRLTVV.

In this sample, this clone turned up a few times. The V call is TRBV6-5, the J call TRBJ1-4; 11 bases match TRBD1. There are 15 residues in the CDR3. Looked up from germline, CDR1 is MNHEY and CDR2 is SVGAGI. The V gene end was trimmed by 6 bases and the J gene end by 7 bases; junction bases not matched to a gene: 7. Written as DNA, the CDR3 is TGTGCCAGCAGAGGACGGACAGGGGGCGGTGAAAAACTGTTTTTT. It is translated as CASRGRTGGGEKLFF.

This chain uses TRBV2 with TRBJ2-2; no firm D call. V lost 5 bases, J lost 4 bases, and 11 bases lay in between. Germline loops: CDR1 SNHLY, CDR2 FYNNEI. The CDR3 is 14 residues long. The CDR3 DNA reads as TGTGCCAGCAGTAGCCCCTCGGGCACCGGGGAGCTGTTTTTT. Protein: CASSSPSGTGELFF. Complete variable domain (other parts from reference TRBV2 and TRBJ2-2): EPEVTQTPSHQVTQMGQEVILRCVPISNHLYFYWYRQILGQKVEFLVSFYNNEISEKSEIFDDQFSVERPDGSNFTLKIRSTKLEDSAMYFCASSSPSGTGELFFGEGSRLTVL.

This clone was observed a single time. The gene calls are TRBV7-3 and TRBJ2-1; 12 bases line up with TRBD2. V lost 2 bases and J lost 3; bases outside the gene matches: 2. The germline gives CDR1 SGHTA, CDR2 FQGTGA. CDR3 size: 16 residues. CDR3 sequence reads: CASSLLAGGLYNEQFF. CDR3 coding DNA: TGTGCCAGCAGCTTACTAGCGGGAGGGCTCTACAATGAGCAGTTCTTC. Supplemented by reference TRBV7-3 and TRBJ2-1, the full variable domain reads GAGVSQTPSNKVTEKGKYVELRCDPISGHTALYWYRQSLGQGPEFLIYFQGTGAADDSGLPNDRFFAVRPEGSVSTLKIQRTERGDSAVYLCASSLLAGGLYNEQFFGPGTRLTVL.

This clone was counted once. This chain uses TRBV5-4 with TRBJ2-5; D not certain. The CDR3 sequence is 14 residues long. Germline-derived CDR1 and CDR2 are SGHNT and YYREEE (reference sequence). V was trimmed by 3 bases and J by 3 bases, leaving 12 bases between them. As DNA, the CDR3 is TGTGCCAGCAGCTCGCTACCTAACGAAGAGACCCAGTACTTC. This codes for CASSSLPNEETQYF.

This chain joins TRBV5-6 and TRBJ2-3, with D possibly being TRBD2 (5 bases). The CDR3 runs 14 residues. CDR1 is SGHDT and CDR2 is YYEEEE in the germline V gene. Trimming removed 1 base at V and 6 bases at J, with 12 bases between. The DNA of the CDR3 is TGTGCCAGCAGCTTGCGGCTCGGGGTGGATACGCAGTATTTT. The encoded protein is CASSLRLGVDTQYF.

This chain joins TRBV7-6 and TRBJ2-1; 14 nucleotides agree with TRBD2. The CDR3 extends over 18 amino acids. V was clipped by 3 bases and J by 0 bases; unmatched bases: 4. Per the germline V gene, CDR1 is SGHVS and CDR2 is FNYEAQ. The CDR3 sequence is CASSFGTSGSLSYNEQFF. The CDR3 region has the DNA TGTGCCAGCAGCTTCGGGACTAGCGGGAGCCTCTCCTACAATGAGCAGTTCTTC.

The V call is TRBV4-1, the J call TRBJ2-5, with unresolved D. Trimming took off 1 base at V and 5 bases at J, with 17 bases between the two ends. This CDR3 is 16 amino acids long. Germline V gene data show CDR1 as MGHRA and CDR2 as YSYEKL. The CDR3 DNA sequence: TGCGCCAGCAGCCAAGGCCCAGGAAAGACCAGGGAGACCCAGTACTTC. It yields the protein CASSQGPGKTRETQYF.

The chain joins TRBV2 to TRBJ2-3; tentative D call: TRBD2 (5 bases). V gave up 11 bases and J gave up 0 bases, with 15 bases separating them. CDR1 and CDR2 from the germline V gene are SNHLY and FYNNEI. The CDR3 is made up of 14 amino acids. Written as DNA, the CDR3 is TGTGCCCCCAGGAGCGGAGCTAGCACAGATACGCAGTATTTT. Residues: CAPRSGASTDTQYF.

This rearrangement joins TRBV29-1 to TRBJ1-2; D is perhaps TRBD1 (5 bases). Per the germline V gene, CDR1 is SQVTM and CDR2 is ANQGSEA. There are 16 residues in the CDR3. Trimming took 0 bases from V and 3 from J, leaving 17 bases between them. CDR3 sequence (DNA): TGCAGCGTTGAAGATCCCCCGGGTGGCAGGGACTATGGCTACACCTTC. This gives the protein CSVEDPPGGRDYGYTF.

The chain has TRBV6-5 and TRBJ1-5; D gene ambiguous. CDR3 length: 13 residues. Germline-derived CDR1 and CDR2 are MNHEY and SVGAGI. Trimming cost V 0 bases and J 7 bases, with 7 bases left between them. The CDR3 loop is CASSYSAVQPQHF. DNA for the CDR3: TGTGCCAGCAGTTACTCCGCGGTGCAGCCCCAGCATTTT.

CDR3 residues: CSVGTSGRDEQFF. Written as DNA, the CDR3 is TGCAGCGTCGGGACTAGCGGCAGGGATGAGCAGTTCTTC. This chain links TRBV29-1 with TRBJ2-1; 11 bases match TRBD2. The CDR3 loop spans 13 amino acids. The germline V gene has CDR1 SQVTM and CDR2 ANQGSEA. V dropped 6 bases and J dropped 8; count of bases not matched to a gene: 6.

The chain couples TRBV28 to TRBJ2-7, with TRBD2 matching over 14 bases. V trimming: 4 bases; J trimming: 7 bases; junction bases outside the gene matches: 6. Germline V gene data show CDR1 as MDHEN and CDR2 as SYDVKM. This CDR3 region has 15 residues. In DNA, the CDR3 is TGTGCCAGCAGTTCGCCGGGACTAGCGGGAGAGGAGCAGTACTTC. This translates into CASSSPGLAGEEQYF.

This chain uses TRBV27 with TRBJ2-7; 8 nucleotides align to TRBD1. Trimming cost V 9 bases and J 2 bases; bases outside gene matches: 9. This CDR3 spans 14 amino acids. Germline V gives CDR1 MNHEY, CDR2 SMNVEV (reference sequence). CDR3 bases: TGTGCCAGGGTTGGGCAGGGGGCAGCCTACGAGCAGTACTTC. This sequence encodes CARVGQGAAYEQYF.

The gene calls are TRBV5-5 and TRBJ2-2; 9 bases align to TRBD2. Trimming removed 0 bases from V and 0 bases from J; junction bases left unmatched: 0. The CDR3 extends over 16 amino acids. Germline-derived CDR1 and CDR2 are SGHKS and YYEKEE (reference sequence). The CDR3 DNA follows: TGTGCCAGCAGCTTGGGACTAGCGGCGAACACCGGGGAGCTGTTTTTT. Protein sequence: CASSLGLAANTGELFF.

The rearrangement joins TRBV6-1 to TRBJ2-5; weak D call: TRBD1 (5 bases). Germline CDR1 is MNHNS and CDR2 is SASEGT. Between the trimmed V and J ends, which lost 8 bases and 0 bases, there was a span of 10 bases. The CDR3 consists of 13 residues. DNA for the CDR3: TGTGCCAGCGGGGCAGTTAACCAAGAGACCCAGTACTTC. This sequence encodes CASGAVNQETQYF.

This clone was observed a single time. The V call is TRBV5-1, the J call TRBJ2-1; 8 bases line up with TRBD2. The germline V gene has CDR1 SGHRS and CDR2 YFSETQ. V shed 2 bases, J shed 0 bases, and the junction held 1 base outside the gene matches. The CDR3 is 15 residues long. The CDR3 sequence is CASSFSGSSYNEQFF. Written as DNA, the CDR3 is TGCGCCAGCAGCTTCAGCGGGAGCTCCTACAATGAGCAGTTCTTC.

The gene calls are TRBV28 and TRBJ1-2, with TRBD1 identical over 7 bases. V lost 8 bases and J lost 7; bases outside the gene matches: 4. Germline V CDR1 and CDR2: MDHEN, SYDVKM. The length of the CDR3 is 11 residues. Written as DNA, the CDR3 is TGTGCCAGCGAAACAGGGGTTGGCTACACCTTC. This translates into CASETGVGYTF.

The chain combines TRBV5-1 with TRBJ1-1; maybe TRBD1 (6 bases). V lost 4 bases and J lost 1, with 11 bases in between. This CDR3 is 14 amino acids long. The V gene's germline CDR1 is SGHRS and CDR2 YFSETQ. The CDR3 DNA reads TGCGCCAGCAGCCGAGGGGGTGGGAACACTGAAGCTTTCTTT. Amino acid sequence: CASSRGGGNTEAFF.

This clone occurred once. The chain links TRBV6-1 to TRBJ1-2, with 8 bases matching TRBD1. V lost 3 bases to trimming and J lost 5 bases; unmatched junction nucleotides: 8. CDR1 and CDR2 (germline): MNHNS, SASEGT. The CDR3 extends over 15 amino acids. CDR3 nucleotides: TGTGCCAGCAGTGACAGGTCACAGGGGGAGTATGGCTACACCTTC. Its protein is CASSDRSQGEYGYTF.

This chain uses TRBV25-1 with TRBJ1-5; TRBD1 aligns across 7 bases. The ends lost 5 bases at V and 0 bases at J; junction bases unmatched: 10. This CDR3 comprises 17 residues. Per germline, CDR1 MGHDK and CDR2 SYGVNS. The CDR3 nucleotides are TGTGCCAGCAGTTTCCTTAGACAGGGACCTAGCAATCAGCCCCAGCATTTT. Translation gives CASSFLRQGPSNQPQHF.

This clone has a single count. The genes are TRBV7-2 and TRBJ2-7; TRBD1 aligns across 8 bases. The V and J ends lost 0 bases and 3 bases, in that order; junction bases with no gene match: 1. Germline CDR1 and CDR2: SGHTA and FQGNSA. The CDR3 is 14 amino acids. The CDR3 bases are TGTGCCAGCAGCTTAGCCGGGACAGGCTACGAGCAGTACTTC. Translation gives CASSLAGTGYEQYF.

The CDR3 DNA reads as TGTGCCAGCAGTAATCCTGACAGGGGCCAAGAGACCCAGTACTTC. It codes for CASSNPDRGQETQYF. The chain couples TRBV5-4 to TRBJ2-5; 8 bases are a match to TRBD1. Germline CDR1 and CDR2: SGHNT and YYREEE (reference sequence). V gave up 5 bases and J gave up 1 base; unmatched junction bases: 7. This CDR3 region has 15 residues.

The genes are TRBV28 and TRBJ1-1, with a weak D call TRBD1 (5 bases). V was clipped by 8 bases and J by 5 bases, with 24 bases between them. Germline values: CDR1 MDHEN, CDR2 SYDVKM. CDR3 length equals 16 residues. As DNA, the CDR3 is TGTGCCAGCCTCTCCCCGGTGGGGGGTCTTGGGACTGAAGCTTTCTTT. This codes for CASLSPVGGLGTEAFF.

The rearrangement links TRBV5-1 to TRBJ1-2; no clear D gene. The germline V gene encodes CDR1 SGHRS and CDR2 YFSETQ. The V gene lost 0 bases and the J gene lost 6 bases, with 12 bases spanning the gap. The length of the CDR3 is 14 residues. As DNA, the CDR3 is TGCGCCAGCAGCTTGGAGGAGGGCTACGATGGCTACACCTTC. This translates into CASSLEEGYDGYTF.

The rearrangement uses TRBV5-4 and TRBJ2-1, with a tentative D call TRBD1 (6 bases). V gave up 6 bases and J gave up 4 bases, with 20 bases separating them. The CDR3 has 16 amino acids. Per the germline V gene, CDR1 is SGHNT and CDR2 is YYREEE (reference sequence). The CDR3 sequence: CASTRFGKGDYNEQFF. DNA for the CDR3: TGTGCCAGCACCCGTTTTGGGAAGGGGGATTACAATGAGCAGTTCTTC.

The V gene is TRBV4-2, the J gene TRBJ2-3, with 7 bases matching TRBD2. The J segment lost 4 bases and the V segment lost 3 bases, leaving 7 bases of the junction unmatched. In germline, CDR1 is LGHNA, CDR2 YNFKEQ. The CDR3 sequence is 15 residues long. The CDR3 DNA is TGTGCCAGCAGCCAGGTCTTGGGAGGGCCAGATACGCAGTATTTT. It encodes CASSQVLGGPDTQYF.

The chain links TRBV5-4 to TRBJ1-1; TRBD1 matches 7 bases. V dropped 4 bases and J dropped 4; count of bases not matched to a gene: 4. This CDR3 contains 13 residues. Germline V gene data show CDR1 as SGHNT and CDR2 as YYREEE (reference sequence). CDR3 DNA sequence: TGTGCCAGCAGCAAACAGGGGAGCACTGAAGCTTTCTTT. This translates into CASSKQGSTEAFF.

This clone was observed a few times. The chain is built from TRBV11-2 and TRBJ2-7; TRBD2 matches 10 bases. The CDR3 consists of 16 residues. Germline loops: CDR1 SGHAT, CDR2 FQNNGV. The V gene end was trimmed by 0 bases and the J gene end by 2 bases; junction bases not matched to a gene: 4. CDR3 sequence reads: CASSLDSGRAPYEQYF. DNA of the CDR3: TGTGCCAGCAGCTTAGACAGCGGGAGGGCCCCCTACGAGCAGTACTTC.

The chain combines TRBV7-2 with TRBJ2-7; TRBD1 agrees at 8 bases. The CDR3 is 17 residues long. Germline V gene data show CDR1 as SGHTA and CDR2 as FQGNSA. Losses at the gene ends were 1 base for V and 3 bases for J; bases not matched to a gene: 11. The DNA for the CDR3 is TGTGCCAGCAGCTTAGACCCGACAGGGGTAAATTACTACGAGCAGTACTTC. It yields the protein CASSLDPTGVNYYEQYF.

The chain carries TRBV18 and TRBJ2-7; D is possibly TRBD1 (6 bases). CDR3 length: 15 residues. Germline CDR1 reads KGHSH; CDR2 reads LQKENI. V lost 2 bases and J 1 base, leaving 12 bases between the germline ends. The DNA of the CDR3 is TGTGCCAGCTCACCAGGCAGGGGTTTATCCTACGAGCAGTACTTC. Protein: CASSPGRGLSYEQYF.